This passage covers 14 T cell receptor beta chains from one sample sequenced in a study of cytomegalovirus exposure and HLA in healthy donors. Clones were sequenced by immunoSEQ multiplex PCR, and TCRdb holds only the in-frame ones, with some missing. The sample includes 100,000 to 150,000 clones, almost 90% of them seen just once. Sequencing was carried out using PBMCs. The receptors here all came from a man aged 25 to 40 in good health and CMV-seronegative.

The chain is built from TRBV19 and TRBJ1-1; D might be TRBD1 (5 bases). The ends were cut back, 3 bases at V and 0 bases at J, with 11 bases in the middle. CDR1 is LNHDA, CDR2 SQIVND, per germline (reference sequence). The CDR3 is 15 residues long. The DNA for the CDR3 is TGTGCCAGTAGTATCCCGGGGGACTTGAACACTGAAGCTTTCTTT. Protein: CASSIPGDLNTEAFF.

V and J are TRBV11-2 and TRBJ1-2, with TRBD1 matching over 7 bases. From germline, CDR1 is SGHAT and CDR2 FQNNGV. This CDR3 contains 17 residues. J lost 9 bases, V lost 5 bases, and 21 bases had no gene match. The CDR3 nucleotides are TGTGCCAGCAGCGCGCGGGACAGCCCATCTACTCCTATGAGCTACACCTTC. Translation gives CASSARDSPSTPMSYTF. The variable domain in full, completed from reference TRBV11-2 and TRBJ1-2, reads EAGVAQSPRYKIIEKRQSVAFWCNPISGHATLYWYQQILGQGPKLLIQFQNNGVVDDSQLPKDRFSAERLKGVDSTLKIQPAKLEDSAVYLCASSARDSPSTPMSYTFGSGTRLTVV.

V is TRBV11-2 and J is TRBJ2-7, with D perhaps TRBD1 (5 bases). CDR3 length: 11 amino acids. CDR1 and CDR2 from the germline V gene are SGHAT and FQNNGV. V lost 8 bases and J lost 4, with 9 bases in between. CDR3 sequence (DNA): TGTGCCAGCGGCAGGGTTTACGAGCAGTACTTC. Protein: CASGRVYEQYF.

This clone was detected only a few times. CDR3 sequence: CASGFTGAYEQYF. The CDR3 DNA reads as TGTGCTAGTGGTTTTACAGGGGCCTACGAGCAGTACTTC. V and J are TRBV12-5 and TRBJ2-7, with 7 nucleotides matching TRBD1. Germline-derived CDR1 and CDR2 are LGHNT and FRNRAP. V shed 3 bases, J shed 2 bases, and the junction held 1 base outside the gene matches. CDR3 length: 13 residues.

CDR3 bases: TGTGCCAGTACTCCGACTGACTACTCGAGGGCCGGGGAGCTGTTTTTT. It yields the protein CASTPTDYSRAGELFF. This rearrangement joins TRBV19 to TRBJ2-2; D may be TRBD2 (5 bases). The CDR3 length is 16 residues. The V and J ends lost 7 bases and 6 bases respectively, with 21 bases between them. The germline gives CDR1 LNHDA, CDR2 SQIVND (reference sequence).

As DNA, the CDR3 is TGTGCCAGCAGTTCACAGGGGGCGGGCAATCAGCCCCAGCATTTT. Translated: CASSSQGAGNQPQHF. V is TRBV6-6 and J is TRBJ1-5; 9 bases align to TRBD1. Looked up from germline, CDR1 is MNHNY and CDR2 is SVGAGI (reference sequence). V shed 4 bases, J shed 2 bases, and the junction held 3 bases outside the gene matches. The CDR3 length is 15 residues.

The rearrangement links TRBV5-6 to TRBJ1-5; 11 bases align to TRBD1. This CDR3 comprises 16 residues. Germline values: CDR1 SGHDT, CDR2 YYEEEE. V was pared by 8 bases and J by 7 bases, with 14 bases of the junction left unmatched. CDR3 nucleotides: TGTGCCAGTAAACTTGTCCCGGGACAGGGGGACCAGCCCCAGCATTTT. It translates to CASKLVPGQGDQPQHF.

J is TRBJ2-5 and V is TRBV6-4; 8 bases fit TRBD1. CDR3 length equals 19 residues. Trimming took 9 bases from V and 5 from J; bases not matched to a gene: 26. CDR1 is MRHNA, CDR2 SNTAGT, per germline. The CDR3 DNA follows: TGTGCCAGTGCAGGCCCTCTCCGGTCGAGACAGGGGTATGGGGAGACCCAGTACTTC. This codes for CASAGPLRSRQGYGETQYF.

This rearrangement joins TRBV27 to TRBJ2-7; 8 bases align to TRBD2. The CDR3 runs to 16 residues. J was trimmed by 2 bases and V by 5 bases; bases with no gene match: 11. Germline loops: CDR1 MNHEY, CDR2 SMNVEV (reference sequence). The CDR3 DNA reads TGTGCCAGCAGTGGGACTAGTGGAAGTGGCGCCTACGAGCAGTACTTC. Its translation is CASSGTSGSGAYEQYF.

The chain combines TRBV6-6 with TRBJ2-7; 7 nucleotides agree with TRBD2. Germline V gives CDR1 MNHNY, CDR2 SVGAGI (reference sequence). With V trimmed by 0 bases and J by 7 bases, 9 bases remained unmatched. The CDR3 runs to 15 residues. CDR3 DNA sequence: TGTGCCAGCAGTTACTCCATTGAACGGGGGGTTGAGCAGTACTTC. Protein: CASSYSIERGVEQYF.

The chain employs TRBV29-1 and TRBJ2-7, with D maybe TRBD2 (5 bases). V shed 4 bases and J shed 6 bases, with 16 bases lying between them. This CDR3 is 13 amino acids long. In germline, CDR1 is SQVTM, CDR2 ANQGSEA. This chain's CDR3 is CSVAVGILSEQYF. The CDR3 nucleotides read TGCAGCGTTGCTGTCGGGATACTTTCCGAGCAGTACTTC.

V usage is TRBV19 and J usage is TRBJ2-7; 9 nucleotides line up with TRBD1. The CDR3 runs 14 residues. The J segment lost 3 bases and the V segment lost 2 bases, leaving 2 bases of the junction unmatched. Germline CDR1 and CDR2: LNHDA and SQIVND (reference sequence). The DNA for the CDR3 is TGTGCCAGTAGTATACAGACAGGGGGCTACGAGCAGTACTTC. It is translated as CASSIQTGGYEQYF. Complete variable domain (other parts from reference TRBV19 and TRBJ2-7): DGGITQSPKYLFRKEGQNVTLSCEQNLNHDAMYWYRQDPGQGLRLIYYSQIVNDFQKGDIAEGYSVSREKKESFPLTVTSAQKNPTAFYLCASSIQTGGYEQYFGPGTRLTVT.

This chain links TRBV5-1 with TRBJ2-3; maybe TRBD2 (5 bases). This CDR3 is 15 amino acids long. V lost 2 bases and J 2 bases, leaving 12 bases between the germline ends. Germline V gene lookup returns CDR1 SGHRS and CDR2 YFSETQ. The CDR3, as DNA: TGCGCCAGCAGCTTAGGGAGTATAACCACAGATACGCAGTATTTT. Amino acid sequence: CASSLGSITTDTQYF.

The chain recombines TRBV20-1 with TRBJ2-1; 7 positions match TRBD2. V lost 5 bases, J lost 9 bases, and 4 bases stayed unmatched. In germline, CDR1 is DFQATT, CDR2 SNEGSKA (reference sequence). The CDR3 has 11 residues. The CDR3 DNA reads TGCAGTGCTGGACTAGAGGGTGAGCAGTTCTTC. Protein: CSAGLEGEQFF.